Each of the 20 T cell receptor beta chains below was sequenced from the same sample in a study of cytomegalovirus exposure and HLA in healthy donors. Researchers ran the PCR with 60 Vbeta and 13 Jbeta primers. TCRdb keeps only in-frame clones here, not all; method: immunoSEQ multiplex PCR. The sample lists about 130,000 clones; 80% were seen once. Sequencing was done on a sample of PBMCs. Receptor source: a man between 40 and 49 years old in good health and CMV-seronegative.

The V call is TRBV15, the J call TRBJ2-7, with a weak D call TRBD1 (6 bases). CDR1 is LNHNV, CDR2 YYDKDF, per germline (reference sequence). V was trimmed by 5 bases and J by 3 bases, leaving 11 bases between them. This CDR3 region has 13 residues. CDR3 region: CATSRDNDYEQYF. The CDR3 DNA reads TGTGCCACCAGCCGGGACAACGACTACGAGCAGTACTTC. Supplemented by reference TRBV15 and TRBJ2-7, the full variable domain reads DAMVIQNPRYQVTQFGKPVTLSCSQTLNHNVMYWYQQKSSQAPKLLFHYYDKDFNNEADTPDNFQSRRPNTSFCFLDIRSPGLGDTAMYLCATSRDNDYEQYFGPGTRLTVT.

The chain uses TRBV4-1 and TRBJ2-7, with 10 bases aligning to TRBD1. The germline CDR1 and CDR2 sequences are MGHRA and YSYEKL. V was pared by 1 base and J by 2 bases, with 5 bases of the junction left unmatched. There are 16 residues in the CDR3. CDR3 protein: CASSQGRGQGAYEQYF. CDR3 nucleotides: TGCGCCAGCAGCCAAGGTAGAGGACAGGGGGCCTACGAGCAGTACTTC.

The chain carries TRBV14 and TRBJ2-1; D may be TRBD2 (5 bases). V gave up 4 bases and J gave up 9 bases, with 13 bases separating them. The germline CDR1 and CDR2 sequences are SGHDN and FVKESK. This CDR3 is built from 13 residues. CDR3 loop: CASSPFRGSEQFF. The CDR3 region has the DNA TGTGCCAGCAGCCCCTTCAGAGGGAGTGAGCAGTTCTTC.

This chain connects TRBV28 to TRBJ1-4; possibly TRBD1 for D (5 bases). Trimming removed 3 bases at V and 8 bases at J, with 19 bases between. The CDR3 has 16 amino acids. CDR1 MDHEN and CDR2 SYDVKM come from the germline V gene. CDR3 loop: CASSFPRGGTSEKLFF. The CDR3, as DNA: TGTGCCAGCAGTTTCCCCCGGGGAGGGACGAGCGAAAAACTGTTTTTT.

This chain joins TRBV18 and TRBJ1-5, with D perhaps matching TRBD1 (5 bases). V lost 3 bases, J lost 2 bases, and 14 bases lay in between. The CDR3 is 16 amino acids. Germline CDR1 is KGHSH and CDR2 is LQKENI. The CDR3 protein is CASSPRQGDGNQPQHF. Here the CDR3 DNA reads TGTGCCAGCTCACCTAGGCAGGGTGACGGCAATCAGCCCCAGCATTTT.

The rearrangement links TRBV15 to TRBJ1-4, with TRBD1 matching 11 bases. This CDR3 is built from 16 residues. Germline V gives CDR1 LNHNV, CDR2 YYDKDF (reference sequence). V was clipped by 1 base and J by 8 bases; unmatched bases: 6. The CDR3 sequence: CATSRGGTGGREKLFF. The CDR3 coding sequence is TGTGCCACCAGCAGAGGGGGGACAGGGGGTCGAGAAAAACTGTTTTTT.

V gene TRBV9 combines with J gene TRBJ1-1, with D perhaps TRBD1 (6 bases). Trimming took 3 bases from V and 10 from J, leaving 16 bases between them. Germline lookup yields CDR1 SGDLS and CDR2 YYNGEE. The CDR3 is 13 residues long. The chain's CDR3 is CASSAWQGSGAFF. The CDR3 region has the DNA TGTGCCAGCAGCGCCTGGCAGGGGTCGGGAGCTTTCTTT.

The chain is built from TRBV18 and TRBJ1-5, with a weak D call TRBD1 (5 bases). The V end was cut by 3 bases, the J end by 6 bases, with 15 bases between. CDR3 length: 15 residues. Per germline, CDR1 KGHSH and CDR2 LQKENI. In DNA, the CDR3 is TGTGCCAGCTCACCGACAGTCGTGGGGGGTCAGCCCCAGCATTTT. Protein product: CASSPTVVGGQPQHF.

The rearrangement uses TRBV4-1 and TRBJ2-1; 9 bases are a match to TRBD1. The CDR3 consists of 16 residues. Germline V gives CDR1 MGHRA, CDR2 YSYEKL. After removal of 4 bases from V and 0 bases from J, the junction contained 4 bases not matched to a gene. CDR3 in amino acids: CASSRGTGSSYNEQFF. The CDR3, as DNA: TGCGCCAGCAGCCGGGGGACAGGGAGCTCCTACAATGAGCAGTTCTTC.

This clone was counted only a few times. This chain links TRBV30 with TRBJ2-3; no firm D call. This CDR3 comprises 15 residues. Germline V gene data show CDR1 as GTSNPN and CDR2 as SVGIG (reference sequence). The ends were cut back, 5 bases at V and 3 bases at J, with 18 bases in the middle. DNA for the CDR3: TGTGCCTGGGGTGGCCGAGCCCCGGTTACAGATACGCAGTATTTT. Translating it yields CAWGGRAPVTDTQYF.

The rearrangement links TRBV28 to TRBJ2-1; TRBD1 matches 7 bases. The junction had 7 bases not matched to a gene; V was cut back by 5 bases and J by 3 bases. Germline V CDR1 and CDR2: MDHEN, SYDVKM. This CDR3 is built from 15 residues. The DNA of the CDR3 is TGTGCCAGCAGTCCCGGGACAGCTATCTACAATGAGCAGTTCTTC. The encoded protein is CASSPGTAIYNEQFF. The whole variable domain, remainder taken from reference TRBV28 and TRBJ2-1, is DVKVTQSSRYLVKRTGEKVFLECVQDMDHENMFWYRQDPGLGLRLIYFSYDVKMKEKGDIPEGYSVSREKKERFSLILESASTNQTSMYLCASSPGTAIYNEQFFGPGTRLTVL.

J is TRBJ2-1 and V is TRBV9, with 9 positions matching TRBD2. The CDR3 runs 14 residues. Trimming at V came to 0 bases and at J to 5 bases, leaving 0 bases not matched to a gene. The germline CDR1 and CDR2 sequences are SGDLS and YYNGEE. The DNA of the CDR3 is TGTGCCAGCAGCGTAGGACTAGCGGACAATGAGCAGTTCTTC. It yields the protein CASSVGLADNEQFF.

The gene calls are TRBV2 and TRBJ2-1, with D possibly TRBD2 on 6 matching bases. The CDR3 is 16 amino acids. Per the germline V gene, CDR1 is SNHLY and CDR2 is FYNNEI. Trimming took 1 base from V and 3 from J, leaving 13 bases between them. The CDR3 protein is CASSEGTTRGYNEQFF. As DNA, the CDR3 is TGTGCCAGCAGTGAAGGGACTACCCGGGGCTACAATGAGCAGTTCTTC.

This chain joins TRBV6-1 and TRBJ2-2; D call uncertain. The CDR3 loop spans 13 amino acids. V was cut by 2 bases and J by 7 bases, with 8 bases left in between. The germline CDR1 and CDR2 sequences are MNHNS and SASEGT. CDR3 nucleotides: TGTGCCAGCAGTGAACGGGTTGTCGGGGAGCTGTTTTTT. It is translated as CASSERVVGELFF.

J is TRBJ1-3 and V is TRBV18; a weak D match, TRBD1 (6 bases). CDR3 length equals 17 residues. The germline gives CDR1 KGHSH, CDR2 LQKENI. V lost 2 bases to trimming and J lost 10 bases, with 24 bases between them. The DNA for the CDR3 is TGTGCCAGCTCACCAACGCCAGGACAGAAGGGGGATGGGACCATATATTTT. This codes for CASSPTPGQKGDGTIYF.

About this clone: Compared with germline, one end of the junction differs, possibly owing to a read error. V and J are TRBV28 and TRBJ2-5; 9 bases are shared with TRBD1. The CDR3 length is 15 residues. Germline CDR1 and CDR2: MDHEN and SYDVKM. The CDR3 sequence: CASRDRQGTGRLLDF. The CDR3 DNA follows: TGTGCCAGCAGAGATAGACAGGGGACAGGGAGATTGTTGGACTTC.

The CDR3 reads CASSLKGTGFPYEQYF. The DNA for the CDR3 is TGCGCCAGCAGCTTGAAGGGGACAGGGTTCCCTTACGAGCAGTACTTC. The chain has TRBV5-1 and TRBJ2-7; 9 bases agree with TRBD1. J lost 4 bases, V lost 1 base, and 9 bases had no gene match. The CDR3 is 16 residues long. Germline assignment: CDR1 SGHRS and CDR2 YFSETQ.

This chain uses TRBV11-3 with TRBJ2-1, with TRBD1 matching over 8 bases. Trimming removed 2 bases from V and 4 bases from J; junction bases left unmatched: 1. Germline loops: CDR1 SGHNT, CDR2 YENEEA. CDR3 length: 14 residues. The CDR3 loop is CASSLQGAYNEQFF. CDR3 nucleotide sequence: TGTGCCAGCAGCTTACAGGGGGCTTACAATGAGCAGTTCTTC.

V gene TRBV7-9 combines with J gene TRBJ2-7, with D possibly being TRBD2 (6 bases). Trimming removed 5 bases at V and 1 base at J, with 12 bases between. Per germline, CDR1 SEHNR and CDR2 FQNEAQ (reference sequence). The length of the CDR3 is 14 residues. CDR3 protein: CASSLVEGSYEQYF. CDR3 bases: TGTGCCAGCAGCCTAGTGGAGGGGTCCTACGAGCAGTACTTC. The full variable domain, with the rest looked up from reference TRBV7-9 and TRBJ2-7, is DTGVSQNPRHKITKRGQNVTFRCDPISEHNRLYWYRQTLGQGPEFLTYFQNEAQLEKSRLLSDRFSAERPKGSFSTLEIQRTEQGDSAMYLCASSLVEGSYEQYFGPGTRLTVT.

This clone was recorded a few times. This sequence joins TRBV11-2 and TRBJ2-5; 8 bases fit TRBD1. Per the germline V gene, CDR1 is SGHAT and CDR2 is FQNNGV. The CDR3 has 16 amino acids. V lost 3 bases, J lost 0 bases, and 6 bases stayed unmatched. DNA for the CDR3: TGTGCCAGCAGCTTTACAGGGGGAAAGTACCAAGAGACCCAGTACTTC. As protein: CASSFTGGKYQETQYF.